These 31 T cell receptor beta chains were all obtained from the same sample, sequenced in a study of blood T cell repertoires in COVID-19. Clones were read by immunoSEQ multiplex PCR, and TCRdb kept only the in-frame ones, dropping some. The sample lists around 250,000 clones; around 88% were seen once. The specimen sequenced was peripheral blood. The origin of the receptors is an elderly man with acute or convalescent COVID-19.

The chain joins TRBV19 to TRBJ2-1; the D is unclear. This CDR3 is 12 amino acids long. V was clipped by 2 bases and J by 7 bases, with 6 bases between them. CDR1 is LNHDA and CDR2 is SQIVND in the germline V gene (reference sequence). In DNA, the CDR3 is TGTGCCAGTAGTATAAACGGGAATGAGCAGTTCTTC. Translation gives CASSINGNEQFF.

This clone was detected only once. This CDR3 reads CASSEAGRGGELFF. CDR3 coding DNA: TGTGCCAGCAGTGAAGCGGGAAGGGGAGGGGAGCTGTTTTTT. V is TRBV2 and J is TRBJ2-2; D is perhaps TRBD1 (5 bases). CDR1 is SNHLY and CDR2 is FYNNEI in the germline V gene. V shed 0 bases and J shed 8 bases, with 10 bases lying between them. This CDR3 is 14 amino acids long.

As for this clone: Mismatch with germline at one junction end may stem from a read error. The V and J genes are TRBV11-1 and TRBJ2-3, with D uncertain. The CDR3 has 13 amino acids. CDR1 and CDR2 (germline): SGHAT, FQDESV (reference sequence). CDR3 sequence reads: CASSSLSPPRSDF. Here the CDR3 DNA reads TGTGCCAGCAGCTCCTTGAGTCCCCCTAGGTCGGATTTT.

The rearrangement links TRBV18 to TRBJ2-7; 10 bases are a match to TRBD1. CDR1 and CDR2 from the germline V gene are KGHSH and LQKENI. The CDR3 runs 13 residues. The junction had 3 bases not matched to a gene; V was cut back by 4 bases and J by 6 bases. CDR3 DNA sequence: TGTGCCAGCTCACAGACAGGGGGCTTCGAGCAGTACTTC. This sequence encodes CASSQTGGFEQYF.

This clone was counted a few times. The chain links TRBV5-1 to TRBJ1-1, with 7 positions matching TRBD1. In germline, CDR1 is SGHRS, CDR2 YFSETQ. V was pared by 0 bases and J by 1 base, with 6 bases of the junction left unmatched. This CDR3 is built from 16 residues. The CDR3 spells CASSLGQGGQNTEAFF. The CDR3 DNA follows: TGCGCCAGCAGCTTGGGACAGGGAGGACAGAACACTGAAGCTTTCTTT. Looking up the rest from reference TRBV5-1 and TRBJ1-1 gives the full variable domain: KAGVTQTPRYLIKTRGQQVTLSCSPISGHRSVSWYQQTPGQGLQFLFEYFSETQRNKGNFPGRFSGRQFSNSRSEMNVSTLELGDSALYLCASSLGQGGQNTEAFFGQGTRLTVV.

V is TRBV18 and J is TRBJ2-3, with D perhaps matching TRBD2 (7 bases). The CDR3 runs 13 residues. V gave up 7 bases and J gave up 6 bases, with 14 bases separating them. Germline loops: CDR1 KGHSH, CDR2 LQKENI. The DNA for the CDR3 is TGTGCCAGCTTCTTCGGGGGGCCCGATACGCAGTATTTT. This translates into CASFFGGPDTQYF.

The chain is built from TRBV3-1 (or the pseudogene TRBV3-2) and TRBJ1-3, with 7 positions matching TRBD1. Losses at the gene ends were 4 bases for V and 0 bases for J; bases not matched to a gene: 6. CDR3 size: 16 residues. Germline assignment: CDR1 LGHDT and CDR2 YNNKEL (reference sequence). The CDR3 loop reads CASSPPQGSSGNTIYF. The CDR3 nucleotides are TGTGCCAGCAGCCCCCCACAGGGGAGCTCTGGAAACACCATATATTTT.

The chain links TRBV3-1 (or the pseudogene TRBV3-2) to TRBJ2-5, with D tentatively TRBD2 (5 bases). Germline CDR1 LGHDT, CDR2 YNNKEL (reference sequence). V dropped 2 bases and J dropped 4 bases, with 8 bases sitting between them. The CDR3 loop spans 13 amino acids. CDR3 protein: CASSQLGGETQYF. CDR3 nucleotide sequence: TGTGCCAGCAGCCAACTAGGAGGAGAGACCCAGTACTTC.

The CDR3 bases are TGTGCCTGGAGCCTCTCTTATGGCTACACCTTC. Translated, it gives CAWSLSYGYTF. This chain uses TRBV30 with TRBJ1-2; D is unclear. Germline V gene data show CDR1 as GTSNPN and CDR2 as SVGIG (reference sequence). V was trimmed by 3 bases and J by 5 bases, leaving 7 bases between them. The CDR3 sequence is 11 residues long. Filled out from reference TRBV30 and TRBJ1-2, the complete variable domain reads SQTIHQWPATLVQPVGSPLSLECTVEGTSNPNLYWYRQAAGRGLQLLFYSVGIGQISSEVPQNLSASRPQDRQFILSSKKLLLSDSGFYLCAWSLSYGYTFGSGTRLTVV.

The chain's CDR3 is CASSDRVSEAFF. The CDR3 bases are TGTGCCAGCAGTGACAGGGTCTCTGAAGCTTTCTTT. The rearrangement joins TRBV6-1 to TRBJ1-1; a weak D match, TRBD1 (5 bases). CDR1 is MNHNS, CDR2 SASEGT, per germline. V lost 3 bases and J lost 6, with 8 bases in between. The CDR3 is 12 residues long.

Here the CDR3 DNA reads TGCGCCAGCAGTCTGGAGGACCCCGTCCGGTCACCCCTCCACTTT. Translation: CASSLEDPVRSPLHF. The J gene is TRBJ1-6, the V gene TRBV5-1; D gene ambiguous. CDR3 length equals 15 residues. The ends were cut back, 5 bases at V and 10 bases at J, with 19 bases in the middle. Germline lookup yields CDR1 SGHRS and CDR2 YFSETQ.

The V gene is TRBV6-5, the J gene TRBJ1-1; D might be TRBD1 (5 bases). Trimming took off 5 bases at V and 7 bases at J, with 17 bases between the two ends. From germline, CDR1 is MNHEY and CDR2 SVGAGI. The CDR3 loop spans 14 amino acids. As DNA, the CDR3 is TGTGCCAGCAGTCCGACGGGGGGTATGGGTGAAGCTTTCTTT. It codes for CASSPTGGMGEAFF.

This clone was recorded at least ten times. This chain joins TRBV5-6 and TRBJ1-6; 11 bases map to TRBD1. This CDR3 spans 14 amino acids. Trimming removed 3 bases from V and 8 bases from J; junction bases left unmatched: 1. Germline V lookup: CDR1 SGHDT, CDR2 YYEEEE. This chain's CDR3 is CASSWGQGDSPLHF. The CDR3 DNA sequence: TGTGCCAGCAGCTGGGGACAGGGGGATTCACCCCTCCACTTT.

V usage is TRBV29-1 and J usage is TRBJ2-5, with D possibly being TRBD2 (5 bases). Trimming took 0 bases from V and 4 from J, leaving 9 bases between them. In germline, CDR1 is SQVTM, CDR2 ANQGSEA. This CDR3 region has 13 residues. The CDR3 loop is CSVEDASLETQYF. The CDR3 bases are TGCAGCGTTGAAGATGCTAGCCTAGAGACCCAGTACTTC.

The chain joins TRBV18 to TRBJ2-2, with 7 bases identical to TRBD1. This CDR3 region has 16 residues. V lost 0 bases, J lost 3 bases, and 4 bases stayed unmatched. CDR1 and CDR2 (germline): KGHSH, LQKENI. DNA of the CDR3: TGTGCCAGCTCACCACCCGGGACAGCAGACACCGGGGAGCTGTTTTTT. Translating it yields CASSPPGTADTGELFF.

The chain links TRBV6-5 to TRBJ1-2; D might be TRBD1 (6 bases). V lost 7 bases and J 2 bases, leaving 11 bases between the germline ends. This CDR3 is 13 amino acids long. Germline V gene sequence: CDR1 MNHEY, CDR2 SVGAGI. Here the CDR3 DNA reads TGTGCCAGCACCTTAGGACAGAACTATGGCTACACCTTC. This sequence encodes CASTLGQNYGYTF.

This sequence joins TRBV2 and TRBJ1-1, with TRBD1 identical over 8 bases. Germline trimming cut 11 bases from V and 4 bases from J; bases unmatched to any gene: 15. This CDR3 has 15 amino acids. Per germline, CDR1 SNHLY and CDR2 FYNNEI. CDR3 bases: TGTGCCGGACAGGGACAGCCAACCATGATCACTGAAGCTTTCTTT. This sequence encodes CAGQGQPTMITEAFF. Variable domain in full (rest from reference TRBV2 and TRBJ1-1): EPEVTQTPSHQVTQMGQEVILRCVPISNHLYFYWYRQILGQKVEFLVSFYNNEISEKSEIFDDQFSVERPDGSNFTLKIRSTKLEDSAMYFCAGQGQPTMITEAFFGQGTRLTVV.

CDR3 residues: CATAEEETQYF. The CDR3 nucleotides read TGTGCCACCGCGGAGGAGGAGACCCAGTACTTC. This chain joins TRBV27 and TRBJ2-5, with a possible D match to TRBD2 (5 bases). Trimming pared 10 bases from V and 5 bases from J, leaving 11 bases between. Germline lookup yields CDR1 MNHEY and CDR2 SMNVEV (reference sequence). The CDR3 is 11 residues long.

The chain carries TRBV6-5 and TRBJ1-2; D might be TRBD1 (5 bases). Trimming stripped 6 bases from V and 1 base from J, with 12 bases between. The CDR3 sequence is 14 residues long. Germline values: CDR1 MNHEY, CDR2 SVGAGI. CDR3 in amino acids: CASRGGRFNYGYTF. The CDR3, as DNA: TGTGCCAGCAGGGGGGGTCGCTTTAACTATGGCTACACCTTC.

The rearrangement joins TRBV19 to TRBJ2-5; 10 bases align to TRBD1. CDR3 length: 16 residues. CDR1 is LNHDA and CDR2 is SQIVND in the germline V gene (reference sequence). With 3 bases clipped from V and 7 bases from J, the junction kept 11 bases outside the gene matches. The CDR3 protein is CASSILDRGVLGTQYF. CDR3 DNA sequence: TGTGCCAGTAGTATCTTGGACAGGGGGGTTCTCGGGACCCAGTACTTC.

This clone was seen a single time. The chain couples TRBV3-1 (or the pseudogene TRBV3-2) to TRBJ2-1; 10 bases are a match to TRBD2. Germline CDR1 and CDR2: LGHDT and YNNKEL (reference sequence). The ends lost 2 bases at V and 4 bases at J; junction bases unmatched: 5. This CDR3 has 16 amino acids. The CDR3 nucleotides are TGTGCCAGCAGCCAACTAGCGGGGGCCCCTTACAATGAGCAGTTCTTC. Translated, it gives CASSQLAGAPYNEQFF.

On this clone itself: Other DNA variants within this sample encode the same CDR3. V and J are TRBV6-5 and TRBJ2-7; no reliable D call. The CDR3 has 13 amino acids. Germline CDR1 reads MNHEY; CDR2 reads SVGAGI. V was shortened by 6 bases and J by 2 bases, with 11 bases between the two germline ends. CDR3 coding DNA: TGTGCCAGCAGACCAGACTCAACCTACGAGCAGTACTTC. Its protein is CASRPDSTYEQYF.

This clone is a singleton in its sample. The chain uses TRBV6-5 and TRBJ2-7; D ambiguous. The CDR3 totals 14 residues. The germline CDR1 and CDR2 sequences are MNHEY and SVGAGI. V gave up 2 bases and J gave up 2 bases, with 10 bases separating them. The CDR3 coding sequence is TGTGCCAGCAGTTACGGGCAGGTTGCCTACGAGCAGTACTTC. It is translated as CASSYGQVAYEQYF.

This clone was picked up one time. The chain uses TRBV20-1 and TRBJ2-4; D unresolved. In germline, CDR1 is DFQATT, CDR2 SNEGSKA (reference sequence). The length of the CDR3 is 11 residues. The ends were cut back, 1 base at V and 11 bases at J, with 9 bases in the middle. CDR3 bases: TGCAGTGCTAGAGCTACCCGGGTTCAGTACTTC. Encoded protein: CSARATRVQYF.

The rearrangement uses TRBV6-1 and TRBJ2-1; TRBD1 agrees at 9 bases. Germline trimming cut 4 bases from V and 4 bases from J; bases unmatched to any gene: 11. The germline CDR1 and CDR2 sequences are MNHNS and SASEGT. CDR3 size: 17 residues. The CDR3 sequence is CASSASRGTGLYNEQFF. The CDR3 coding sequence is TGTGCCAGCAGTGCTTCTCGAGGGACAGGGTTATACAATGAGCAGTTCTTC.

The genes are TRBV3-1 (or the pseudogene TRBV3-2) and TRBJ2-5, with D maybe TRBD1 (5 bases). The CDR3 is 14 amino acids. Deletions cut 5 bases from V and 1 base from J, with 11 bases between. Germline values: CDR1 LGHDT, CDR2 YNNKEL (reference sequence). The CDR3 here is CASSEGAIQETQYF. CDR3 DNA sequence: TGTGCCAGCAGCGAAGGGGCGATCCAAGAGACCCAGTACTTC.

V is TRBV6-5 and J is TRBJ2-1; D may be TRBD2 (6 bases). Trimming shortened V by 6 bases and J by 0 bases, and 12 bases separated the two germline ends. CDR1 and CDR2 from the germline V gene are MNHEY and SVGAGI. The CDR3 spans 15 residues. CDR3 nucleotides: TGTGCCAGCAGGACTGCGGGGAGCTCCTACAATGAGCAGTTCTTC. This sequence encodes CASRTAGSSYNEQFF.

This chain uses TRBV24-1 with TRBJ2-1, with D perhaps TRBD1 (6 bases). CDR3 size: 13 residues. Germline V gene lookup returns CDR1 KGHDR and CDR2 SFDVKD. Trimming pared 6 bases from V and 7 bases from J, leaving 12 bases between. The CDR3 sequence: CATSYQGRNEQFF. The CDR3 DNA is TGTGCCACCAGTTATCAGGGGCGGAATGAGCAGTTCTTC.

This chain joins TRBV19 and TRBJ2-7, with D hard to call. Trimming shortened V by 1 base and J by 4 bases, and 8 bases separated the two germline ends. CDR1 and CDR2 from the germline V gene are LNHDA and SQIVND (reference sequence). CDR3 size: 13 residues. The CDR3 loop reads CASSIASSYEQYF. The CDR3 region has the DNA TGTGCCAGTAGTATAGCCTCGTCTTACGAGCAGTACTTC. Full variable domain (rest looked up from reference TRBV19 and TRBJ2-7): DGGITQSPKYLFRKEGQNVTLSCEQNLNHDAMYWYRQDPGQGLRLIYYSQIVNDFQKGDIAEGYSVSREKKESFPLTVTSAQKNPTAFYLCASSIASSYEQYFGPGTRLTVT.

The rearrangement links TRBV12-3 or TRBV12-4 to TRBJ2-5; D unresolved. Trimming took off 6 bases at V and 4 bases at J, with 6 bases between the two ends. CDR3 length: 11 residues. The chain's CDR3 is CASSPGETQYF. CDR3 nucleotide sequence: TGTGCCAGCAGCCCAGGAGAGACCCAGTACTTC.

The chain links TRBV12-3 or TRBV12-4 to TRBJ2-2; the D is unclear. The ends were cut back, 9 bases at V and 0 bases at J, with 8 bases in the middle. This CDR3 is built from 13 residues. The CDR3: CASDTANTGELFF. The CDR3 DNA reads as TGTGCCAGTGATACGGCGAACACCGGGGAGCTGTTTTTT.